This T cell receptor (beta chain) originates from a study of shared clonotypes between healthy human individuals. The method was immunoSEQ multiplex PCR; TCRdb's version includes in-frame clones alone and lacks a portion of them. The sample yields about 2.4 million clones, 93% seen once. Germline V gives CDR1 DFQATT, CDR2 SNEGSKA (reference sequence). CDR3 length equals 11 residues. With V trimmed by 7 bases and J by 3 bases, 1 base remained unmatched. Free of recent acute infections or vaccinations, the donors were healthy HIV-negative adults. Points on this clone: Other DNA sequences within the sample encode an identical CDR3.

This chain links TRBV20-1 with TRBJ2-5; 8 bases line up with TRBD2. The receptor was derived from a young man in good health. Some clones in this sample may be carry-over from other donors' samples. The sequencing sample was made of naive CD4+ T cells from PBMCs. The subset was: CD45RA+ positively selected. The CDR3 is CSGAGEETQYF. In DNA, the CDR3 is TGCAGTGGAGCGGGAGAAGAGACCCAGTACTTC.